The TCR beta chain under discussion was sequenced for a study of cytomegalovirus exposure and HLA in healthy donors. Trimming removed 5 bases at V and 0 bases at J, with 15 bases between. The CDR3 is made up of 15 amino acids. Germline V gene sequence: CDR1 SGDLS, CDR2 YYNGEE. Primers included in the PCR were 60 Vbeta and 13 Jbeta primers. TCRdb keeps only in-frame clones here, not all; method: immunoSEQ multiplex PCR. The table shows approximately 260,000 clones, with approximately 91% occurring only once. The chain joins TRBV9 to TRBJ2-7, with D possibly being TRBD1 (6 bases). The sequence was obtained from a girl aged 2-10 years in good health and CMV-seronegative. Source material: PBMCs. CDR3 in amino acids: CASSWGWTDSYEQYF. CDR3 sequence (DNA): TGTGCCAGCAGTTGGGGCTGGACAGACTCCTACGAGCAGTACTTC.